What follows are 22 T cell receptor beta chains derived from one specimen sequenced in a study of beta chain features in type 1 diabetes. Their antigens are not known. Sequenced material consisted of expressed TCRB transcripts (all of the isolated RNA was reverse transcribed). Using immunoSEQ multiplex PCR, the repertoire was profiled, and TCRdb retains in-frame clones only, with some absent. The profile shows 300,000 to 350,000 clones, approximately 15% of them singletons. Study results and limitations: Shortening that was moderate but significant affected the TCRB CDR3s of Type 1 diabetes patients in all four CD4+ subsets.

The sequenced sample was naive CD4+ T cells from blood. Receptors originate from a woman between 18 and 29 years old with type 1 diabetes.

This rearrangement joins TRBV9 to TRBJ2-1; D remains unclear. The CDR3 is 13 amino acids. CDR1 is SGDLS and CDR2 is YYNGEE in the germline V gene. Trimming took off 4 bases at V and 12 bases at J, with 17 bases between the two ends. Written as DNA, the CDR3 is TGTGCCAGCAGCCCCCTTAATAGCCCCCCGCAGTTCTTC. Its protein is CASSPLNSPPQFF.

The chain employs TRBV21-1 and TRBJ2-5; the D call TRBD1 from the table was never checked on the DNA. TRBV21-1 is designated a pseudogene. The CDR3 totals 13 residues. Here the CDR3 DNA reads TGTGCCAGCCCTCCAGGGCCCCAAGAGACCCAGTACTTC. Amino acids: CASPPGPQETQYF.

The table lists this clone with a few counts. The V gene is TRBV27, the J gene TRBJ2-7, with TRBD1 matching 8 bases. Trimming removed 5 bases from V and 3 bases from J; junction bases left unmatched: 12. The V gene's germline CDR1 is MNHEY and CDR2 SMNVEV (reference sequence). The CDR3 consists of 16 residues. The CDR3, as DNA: TGTGCCAGCAGTCCACTTAACAGGGGGAAGGACTACGAGCAGTACGTC. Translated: CASSPLNRGKDYEQYV.

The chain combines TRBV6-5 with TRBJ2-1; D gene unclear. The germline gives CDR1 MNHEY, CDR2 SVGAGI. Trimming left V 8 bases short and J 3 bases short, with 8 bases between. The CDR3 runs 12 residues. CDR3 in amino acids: CASVDFYNEQFF. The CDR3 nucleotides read TGTGCCAGCGTTGACTTCTACAATGAGCAGTTCTTC.

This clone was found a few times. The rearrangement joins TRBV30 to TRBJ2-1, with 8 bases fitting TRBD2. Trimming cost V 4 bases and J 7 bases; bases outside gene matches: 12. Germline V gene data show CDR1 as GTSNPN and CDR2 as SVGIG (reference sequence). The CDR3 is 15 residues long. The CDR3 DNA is TGTGCCTGGAAATTAGCGGGATCGTGGGAAAATGAGCAGTTCTTC. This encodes CAWKLAGSWENEQFF.

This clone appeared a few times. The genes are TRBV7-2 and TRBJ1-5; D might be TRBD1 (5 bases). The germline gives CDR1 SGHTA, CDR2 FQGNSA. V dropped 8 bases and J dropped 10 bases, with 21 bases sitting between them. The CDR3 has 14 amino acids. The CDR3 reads CASAIGFRGGPQHF. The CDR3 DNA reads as TGTGCCAGCGCCATAGGGTTCCGGGGGGGACCCCAGCATTTT.

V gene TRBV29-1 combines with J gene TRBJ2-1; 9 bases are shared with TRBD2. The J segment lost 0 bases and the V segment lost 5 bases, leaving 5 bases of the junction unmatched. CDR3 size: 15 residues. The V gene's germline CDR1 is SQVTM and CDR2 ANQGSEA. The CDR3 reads CSVNSGSRSYNEQFF. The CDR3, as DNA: TGCAGCGTTAATAGCGGGAGCCGCTCCTACAATGAGCAGTTCTTC.

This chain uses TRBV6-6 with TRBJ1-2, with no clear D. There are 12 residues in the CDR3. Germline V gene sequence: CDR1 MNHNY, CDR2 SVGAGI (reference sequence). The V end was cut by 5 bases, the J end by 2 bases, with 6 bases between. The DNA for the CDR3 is TGTGCCAGCAGTCCGGGGAACTATGGCTACACCTTC. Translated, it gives CASSPGNYGYTF.

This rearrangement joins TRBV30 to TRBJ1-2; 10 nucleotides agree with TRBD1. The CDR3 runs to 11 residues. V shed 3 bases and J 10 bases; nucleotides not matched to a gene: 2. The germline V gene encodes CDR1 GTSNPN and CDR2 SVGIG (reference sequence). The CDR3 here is CAWRDRGNYTF. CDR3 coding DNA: TGTGCCTGGAGGGACAGGGGGAACTACACCTTC.

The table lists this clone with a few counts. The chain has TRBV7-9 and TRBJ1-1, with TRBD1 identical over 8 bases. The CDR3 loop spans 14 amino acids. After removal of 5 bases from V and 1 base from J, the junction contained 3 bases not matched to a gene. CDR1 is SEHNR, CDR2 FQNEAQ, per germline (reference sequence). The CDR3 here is CASSTQGANTEAFF. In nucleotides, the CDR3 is TGTGCCAGCAGCACCCAGGGGGCGAACACTGAAGCTTTCTTT.

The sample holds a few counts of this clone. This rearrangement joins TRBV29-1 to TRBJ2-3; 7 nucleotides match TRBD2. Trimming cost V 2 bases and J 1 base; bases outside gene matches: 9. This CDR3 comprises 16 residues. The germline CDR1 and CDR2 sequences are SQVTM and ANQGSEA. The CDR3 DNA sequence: TGCAGCGTTGAAAGCGCGGCGGGAGAGGGCACAGATACGCAGTATTTT. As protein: CSVESAAGEGTDTQYF.

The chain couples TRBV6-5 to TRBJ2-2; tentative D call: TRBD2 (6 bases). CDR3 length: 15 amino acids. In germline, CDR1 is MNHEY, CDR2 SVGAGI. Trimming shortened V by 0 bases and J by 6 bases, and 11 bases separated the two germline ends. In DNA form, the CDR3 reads TGTGCCAGCAGTTACTCGGGGGGAGTGGCCGGGGAGCTGTTTTTT. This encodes CASSYSGGVAGELFF.

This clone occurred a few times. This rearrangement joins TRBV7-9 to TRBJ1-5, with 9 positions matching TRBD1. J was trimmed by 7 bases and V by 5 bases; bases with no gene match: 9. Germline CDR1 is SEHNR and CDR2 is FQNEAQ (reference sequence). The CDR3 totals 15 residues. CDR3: CASSLGQGIGQPQHF. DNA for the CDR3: TGTGCCAGCAGCCTGGGACAGGGCATTGGGCAGCCCCAGCATTTT.

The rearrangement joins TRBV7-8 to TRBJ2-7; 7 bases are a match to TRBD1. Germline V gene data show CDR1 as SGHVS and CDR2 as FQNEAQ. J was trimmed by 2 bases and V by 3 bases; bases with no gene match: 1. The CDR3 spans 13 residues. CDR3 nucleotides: TGTGCCAGCAGCTTCGACAGGGCCTACGAGCAGTACTTC. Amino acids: CASSFDRAYEQYF.

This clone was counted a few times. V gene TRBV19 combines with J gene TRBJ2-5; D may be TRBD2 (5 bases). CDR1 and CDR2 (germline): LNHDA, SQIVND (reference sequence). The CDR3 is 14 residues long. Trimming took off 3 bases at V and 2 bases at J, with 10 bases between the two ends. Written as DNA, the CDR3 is TGTGCCAGTAGTATGTCGAGGAGGCAAGAGACCCAGTACTTC. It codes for CASSMSRRQETQYF.

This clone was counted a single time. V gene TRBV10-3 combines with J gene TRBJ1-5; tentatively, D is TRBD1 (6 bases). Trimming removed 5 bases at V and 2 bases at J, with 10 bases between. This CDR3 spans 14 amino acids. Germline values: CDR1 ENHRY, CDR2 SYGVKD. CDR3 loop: CAISQGFGNQPQHF. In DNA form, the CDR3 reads TGTGCCATCAGTCAGGGGTTCGGCAATCAGCCCCAGCATTTT.

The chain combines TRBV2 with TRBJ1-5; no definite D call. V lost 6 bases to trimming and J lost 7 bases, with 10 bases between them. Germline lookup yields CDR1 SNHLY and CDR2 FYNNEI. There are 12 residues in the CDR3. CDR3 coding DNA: TGTGCCAGCAGCGGTTCGTGGCAGCCCCAGCATTTT. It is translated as CASSGSWQPQHF.

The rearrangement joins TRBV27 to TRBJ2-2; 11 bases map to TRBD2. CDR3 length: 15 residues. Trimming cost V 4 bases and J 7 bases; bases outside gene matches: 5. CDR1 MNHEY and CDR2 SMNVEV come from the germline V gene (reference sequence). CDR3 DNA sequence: TGTGCCAGCAGTTCTACTAGCGGGAGTAACGGGGAGCTGTTTTTT. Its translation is CASSSTSGSNGELFF.

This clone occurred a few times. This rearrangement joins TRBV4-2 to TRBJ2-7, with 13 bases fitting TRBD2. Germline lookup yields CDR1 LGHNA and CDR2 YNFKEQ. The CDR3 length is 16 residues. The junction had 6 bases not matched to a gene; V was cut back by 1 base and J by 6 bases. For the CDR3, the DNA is TGTGCCAGCAGCCAAGGGGGGACTAGCGGGATTCTCGAGCAGTACTTC. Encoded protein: CASSQGGTSGILEQYF.

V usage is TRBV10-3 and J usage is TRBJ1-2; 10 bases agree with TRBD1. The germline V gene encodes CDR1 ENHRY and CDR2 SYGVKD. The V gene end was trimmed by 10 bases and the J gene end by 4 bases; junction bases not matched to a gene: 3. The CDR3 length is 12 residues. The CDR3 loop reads CANRDRGYGYTF. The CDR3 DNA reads TGTGCCAACCGGGACAGGGGCTATGGCTACACCTTC.

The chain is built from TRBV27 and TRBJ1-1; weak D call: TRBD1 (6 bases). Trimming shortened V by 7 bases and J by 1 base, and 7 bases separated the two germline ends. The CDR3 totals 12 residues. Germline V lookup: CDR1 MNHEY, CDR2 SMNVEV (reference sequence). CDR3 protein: CASTDRNTEAFF. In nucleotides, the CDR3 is TGTGCCAGCACGGACAGGAACACTGAAGCTTTCTTT.

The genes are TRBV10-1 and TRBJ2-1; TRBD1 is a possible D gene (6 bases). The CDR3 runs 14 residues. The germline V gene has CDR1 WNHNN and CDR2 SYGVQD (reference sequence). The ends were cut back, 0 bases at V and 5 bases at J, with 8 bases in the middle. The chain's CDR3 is CASSESTGHNEQFF. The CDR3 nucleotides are TGCGCCAGCAGTGAGTCGACAGGTCACAATGAGCAGTTCTTC.